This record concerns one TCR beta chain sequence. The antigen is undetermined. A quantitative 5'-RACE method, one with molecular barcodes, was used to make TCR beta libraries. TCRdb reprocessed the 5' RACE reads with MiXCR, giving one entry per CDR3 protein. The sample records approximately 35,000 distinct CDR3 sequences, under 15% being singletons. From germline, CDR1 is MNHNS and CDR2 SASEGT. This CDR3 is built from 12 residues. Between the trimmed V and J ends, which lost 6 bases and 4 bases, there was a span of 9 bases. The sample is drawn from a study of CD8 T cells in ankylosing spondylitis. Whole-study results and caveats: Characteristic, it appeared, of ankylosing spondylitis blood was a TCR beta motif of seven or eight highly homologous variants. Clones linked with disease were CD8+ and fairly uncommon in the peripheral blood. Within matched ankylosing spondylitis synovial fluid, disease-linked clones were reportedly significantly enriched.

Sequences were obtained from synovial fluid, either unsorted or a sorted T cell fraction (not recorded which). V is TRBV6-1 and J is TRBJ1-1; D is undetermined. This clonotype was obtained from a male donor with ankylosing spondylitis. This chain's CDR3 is CASSRLFTEAFF. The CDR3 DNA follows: TGTGCCAGCAGCAGACTGTTCACTGAAGCTTTCTTT.